These 29 T cell receptor beta chains originate from one sample sequenced in a study of vaccination and CD4 T cells after COVID-19. Antigens for these TCRs are unknown. Treatment given: roughly ten-day PBMC culture with coronavirus spike peptide pools or control peptides (ViraFEST assay). One should note that the unexposed donor's CD4+ T cells were collected before the COVID-19 pandemic (2011-2018). Sequencing of DNA taken from cultured CD4+ T cells relied on the Oncomine TCR Beta short-read assay. TCRdb used MiXCR to reprocess the PCR reads, holding one entry per CDR3 protein. The sample includes some 7,400 distinct CDR3 sequences, approximately 37% of them seen just once. The sequenced material came from CD4+ T cells from blood, cultured in vitro. The receptors were gathered from a human donor in good health.

J is TRBJ2-2 and V is TRBV10-3; 8 bases agree with TRBD1. The CDR3 has 14 amino acids. V was pared by 5 bases and J by 9 bases, with 8 bases of the junction left unmatched. Germline V gene data show CDR1 as ENHRY and CDR2 as SYGVKD. The CDR3 protein is CAISTQGGARELFF. In DNA, the CDR3 is TGTGCCATCAGTACACAGGGGGGCGCCCGGGAGCTGTTTTTT.

This clonotype was observed a handful of times. The V call is TRBV7-9, the J call TRBJ1-1; weak D call: TRBD1 (5 bases). Germline assignment: CDR1 SEHNR and CDR2 FQNEAQ (reference sequence). The V and J ends lost 4 bases and 0 bases respectively, with 12 bases between them. The CDR3 is 15 residues long. The CDR3 here is CASSSRGGLNTEAFF. The CDR3 nucleotides are TGTGCCAGCAGCTCCCGTGGGGGTTTGAACACTGAAGCTTTCTTT.

The rearrangement uses TRBV7-2 and TRBJ2-4; 7 bases agree with TRBD2. V gave up 1 base and J gave up 7 bases; unmatched junction bases: 4. Germline CDR1 reads SGHTA; CDR2 reads FQGNSA. This CDR3 has 14 residues. The CDR3 region is CASSLVGGFNIQYF. The CDR3 DNA reads TGTGCCAGCAGCTTAGTGGGAGGGTTTAACATTCAGTACTTC.

V gene TRBV19 combines with J gene TRBJ2-4; 7 nucleotides match TRBD2. The J segment lost 5 bases and the V segment lost 1 base, leaving 2 bases of the junction unmatched. Germline V CDR1 and CDR2: LNHDA, SQIVND (reference sequence). CDR3 length: 14 residues. DNA for the CDR3: TGTGCCAGTAGTATAGTCCTAGCGGAAAACATTCAGTACTTC. It is translated as CASSIVLAENIQYF.

This clonotype appeared a few times. This chain links TRBV2 with TRBJ1-5; TRBD1 might be the D (5 bases). V shed 9 bases and J shed 0 bases, with 15 bases lying between them. The CDR3 contains 15 residues. CDR1 is SNHLY and CDR2 is FYNNEI in the germline V gene. CDR3 nucleotide sequence: TGTGCCAGTAGAGACAGTCTCTATAGCAATCAGCCCCAGCATTTT. This gives the protein CASRDSLYSNQPQHF.

Comments on this clonotype: One end of the junction fails to match germline, which may point to a read error. The chain carries TRBV7-3 and TRBJ1-1; D is undetermined. This CDR3 has 13 amino acids. Germline V gives CDR1 SGHTA, CDR2 FQGTGA. The CDR3 sequence is CASSQVSGPETFF. The DNA of the CDR3 is TGCGCCAGCAGCCAAGTTAGTGGGCCTGAAACTTTCTTT.

This sequence joins TRBV6-1 and TRBJ2-7; D is unresolved. The germline V and J ends were trimmed by 8 bases and 2 bases, with 10 bases remaining between them. The length of the CDR3 is 12 residues. Germline lookup yields CDR1 MNHNS and CDR2 SASEGT. The CDR3 DNA sequence: TGTGCCAGCTCGGTTCATACCTACGAGCAGTACTTC. It translates to CASSVHTYEQYF.

This clonotype has more than one count but fewer than ten. The chain links TRBV6-1 to TRBJ2-7; TRBD1 might be the D (6 bases). The V gene's germline CDR1 is MNHNS and CDR2 SASEGT. V lost 6 bases to trimming and J lost 0 bases, with 12 bases between them. This CDR3 contains 14 residues. The DNA of the CDR3 is TGTGCCAGCAGAACGGGGACACTCTCCTACGAGCAGTACTTC. Translation gives CASRTGTLSYEQYF.

The V and J genes are TRBV9 and TRBJ2-5, with TRBD2 matching 7 bases. Germline values: CDR1 SGDLS, CDR2 YYNGEE. The CDR3 has 16 amino acids. V lost 0 bases and J lost 1; bases outside the gene matches: 6. DNA for the CDR3: TGTGCCAGCAGCGTAGTTGCGGGAGTGCCCCAAGAGACCCAGTACTTC. It translates to CASSVVAGVPQETQYF.

This clonotype was counted only a few times. The CDR3, as DNA: TGTGCCAGCAGCCCGGGACCGGGACTAGCGGGAAAAAATGAGCAGTTCTTC. The encoded protein is CASSPGPGLAGKNEQFF. The chain combines TRBV7-6 with TRBJ2-1; 13 positions agree with TRBD2. Losses at the gene ends were 5 bases for V and 7 bases for J; bases not matched to a gene: 11. This CDR3 comprises 17 residues. Germline V gene sequence: CDR1 SGHVS, CDR2 FNYEAQ. The whole variable domain, filled in from reference TRBV7-6 and TRBJ2-1, reads GAGVSQSPRYKVTKRGQDVALRCDPISGHVSLYWYRQALGQGPEFLTYFNYEAQQDKSGLPNDRFSAERPEGSISTLTIQRTEQRDSAMYRCASSPGPGLAGKNEQFFGPGTRLTVL.

V usage is TRBV12-3 or TRBV12-4 and J usage is TRBJ2-2; D might be TRBD2 (6 bases). The germline V and J ends were trimmed by 3 bases and 6 bases, with 8 bases remaining between them. CDR3 length equals 13 residues. The CDR3 is CASSFSGPGELFF. The CDR3 DNA reads as TGTGCCAGCAGTTTTAGCGGCCCCGGGGAGCTGTTTTTT.

V is TRBV11-3 and J is TRBJ2-1, with D maybe TRBD2 (5 bases). CDR3 length: 13 amino acids. Trimming left V 5 bases short and J 8 bases short, with 13 bases between. Germline CDR1 SGHNT, CDR2 YENEEA. This chain's CDR3 is CASSPRVSDEQFF. DNA of the CDR3: TGTGCCAGCAGCCCACGAGTTAGCGATGAGCAGTTCTTC.

This chain uses TRBV29-1 with TRBJ2-1; TRBD1 is a possible D gene (6 bases). V lost 4 bases, J lost 7 bases, and 11 bases lay in between. CDR1 is SQVTM and CDR2 is ANQGSEA in the germline V gene. The CDR3 totals 12 residues. CDR3 in amino acids: CSVGQGSNEQFF. The CDR3 nucleotides are TGCAGCGTTGGTCAGGGGTCTAATGAGCAGTTCTTC.

This clonotype was found a few times. The chain is built from TRBV7-8 and TRBJ2-7; D unclear. Germline lookup yields CDR1 SGHVS and CDR2 FQNEAQ. This CDR3 comprises 13 residues. V lost 4 bases and J 3 bases, leaving 10 bases between the germline ends. The CDR3 region is CASSYRLDYEQYF. In DNA, the CDR3 is TGTGCCAGCAGCTACAGACTGGACTACGAGCAGTACTTC.

This clonotype was counted only a few times. The rearrangement joins TRBV25-1 to TRBJ1-5; 8 bases match TRBD1. V was pared by 8 bases and J by 3 bases, with 6 bases of the junction left unmatched. Germline values: CDR1 MGHDK, CDR2 SYGVNS. The CDR3 has 14 amino acids. CDR3 sequence: CASRGQGVNQPQHF. The CDR3 coding sequence is TGTGCCAGCCGAGGACAGGGAGTCAATCAGCCCCAGCATTTT.

V is TRBV5-1 and J is TRBJ1-5; 8 bases align to TRBD1. Germline V gene data show CDR1 as SGHRS and CDR2 as YFSETQ. V trimming: 4 bases; J trimming: 3 bases; junction bases outside the gene matches: 9. This CDR3 spans 16 amino acids. The CDR3 spells CASSPSGTGPNQPQHF. Written as DNA, the CDR3 is TGCGCCAGCAGCCCCTCCGGGACAGGACCCAATCAGCCCCAGCATTTT.

The chain combines TRBV6-1 with TRBJ2-4; 8 bases are shared with TRBD2. Germline CDR1 and CDR2: MNHNS and SASEGT. This CDR3 comprises 15 residues. The J segment lost 2 bases and the V segment lost 3 bases, leaving 3 bases of the junction unmatched. CDR3 in DNA: TGTGCCAGCAGTGAGGCGGGGGGCACCAAAAACATTCAGTACTTC. Translating gives CASSEAGGTKNIQYF.

V gene TRBV12-3 or TRBV12-4 combines with J gene TRBJ2-5; TRBD1 matches at 10 bases. V was clipped by 0 bases and J by 7 bases; unmatched bases: 5. The CDR3 is made up of 15 amino acids. The CDR3 bases are TGTGCCAGCAGTTTAGCCGACAGGGGGCGAGGGACCCAGTACTTC. Protein sequence: CASSLADRGRGTQYF.

CDR3 nucleotides: TGTGCCACACGGACAGGGGAGAATTCACCCCTCCACTTT. It translates to CATRTGENSPLHF. V is TRBV10-3 and J is TRBJ1-6; 9 nucleotides line up with TRBD1. Trimming removed 10 bases from V and 7 bases from J; junction bases left unmatched: 5. Germline V gene data show CDR1 as ENHRY and CDR2 as SYGVKD. CDR3 size: 13 residues.

V gene TRBV20-1 combines with J gene TRBJ2-3; TRBD1 is a possible D gene (5 bases). V dropped 6 bases and J dropped 2 bases, with 12 bases sitting between them. Germline loops: CDR1 DFQATT, CDR2 SNEGSKA (reference sequence). The CDR3 loop spans 13 amino acids. CDR3 coding DNA: TGCAGTGCCCAACAGGACCCCACAGATACGCAGTATTTT. Amino acids: CSAQQDPTDTQYF.

This clonotype was recorded a few times. The chain has TRBV7-8 and TRBJ1-2; 8 nucleotides align to TRBD1. The CDR3 spans 14 residues. The V and J ends lost 5 bases and 4 bases, in that order; junction bases with no gene match: 6. The germline CDR1 and CDR2 sequences are SGHVS and FQNEAQ. The CDR3 sequence is CASSTGQGSYGYTF. In DNA, the CDR3 is TGTGCCAGCAGCACCGGACAGGGAAGCTATGGCTACACCTTC.

This clonotype was recorded once. This chain uses TRBV2 with TRBJ2-2; weak D call: TRBD2 (5 bases). This CDR3 has 14 amino acids. With 8 bases removed from V and 3 bases from J, the gap between germline ends came to 13 bases. Per the germline V gene, CDR1 is SNHLY and CDR2 is FYNNEI. The chain's CDR3 is CASAEARDTGELFF. CDR3 nucleotide sequence: TGTGCCAGCGCGGAGGCGAGAGACACCGGGGAGCTGTTTTTT.

This sequence joins TRBV14 and TRBJ2-3, with D unresolved. V was trimmed by 0 bases and J by 5 bases, leaving 12 bases between them. This CDR3 is 15 amino acids long. Germline values: CDR1 SGHDN, CDR2 FVKESK. The CDR3: CASSQDLPLGDTQYF. The CDR3 DNA is TGTGCCAGCAGCCAAGATCTCCCCTTGGGAGATACGCAGTATTTT.

The chain combines TRBV28 with TRBJ1-5, with TRBD1 as a possible D gene (5 bases). The CDR3 sequence is 17 residues long. CDR1 and CDR2 from the germline V gene are MDHEN and SYDVKM. V dropped 8 bases and J dropped 1 base, with 21 bases sitting between them. The DNA of the CDR3 is TGTGCCAGCCTACCTTCTTTCGGGGCTCGGAGCAATCAGCCCCAGCATTTT. This sequence encodes CASLPSFGARSNQPQHF.

This clonotype was recorded a few times. The rearrangement links TRBV19 to TRBJ1-5; D call uncertain. V was shortened by 1 base and J by 4 bases, with 8 bases between the two germline ends. The germline gives CDR1 LNHDA, CDR2 SQIVND (reference sequence). CDR3 length: 14 residues. The CDR3 DNA sequence: TGTGCCAGTAGTATAGGACGCAGGAATCAGCCCCAGCATTTT. It encodes CASSIGRRNQPQHF.

The V gene is TRBV27, the J gene TRBJ1-6, with unresolved D. The CDR3 consists of 18 residues. CDR1 is MNHEY and CDR2 is SMNVEV in the germline V gene (reference sequence). V was pared by 0 bases and J by 9 bases, with 21 bases between. The CDR3, as DNA: TGTGCCAGCAGTTTATCAGCCCCCTCAGGTAGAGGGATTTCACCCCTCCACTTT. Amino acids: CASSLSAPSGRGISPLHF.

Only a few counts were recorded for this clonotype. The V gene is TRBV6-1, the J gene TRBJ1-2; TRBD1 matches 7 bases. This CDR3 spans 14 amino acids. The germline gives CDR1 MNHNS, CDR2 SASEGT. V lost 6 bases and J lost 0; bases outside the gene matches: 4. The CDR3 DNA reads as TGTGCCAGCAGCAGACAGGGTACTAACTATGGCTACACCTTC. Its protein product is CASSRQGTNYGYTF.

The rearrangement joins TRBV6-1 to TRBJ2-4, with 12 bases identical to TRBD2. The germline V gene has CDR1 MNHNS and CDR2 SASEGT. V was clipped by 4 bases and J by 7 bases; unmatched bases: 8. This CDR3 region has 16 residues. CDR3 in amino acids: CASSALAGGPMNIQYF. Written as DNA, the CDR3 is TGTGCCAGCAGTGCGCTAGCGGGAGGGCCGATGAACATTCAGTACTTC.

The chain couples TRBV11-3 to TRBJ2-1; 9 bases are shared with TRBD2. With V trimmed by 3 bases and J by 0 bases, 15 bases remained unmatched. CDR3 length: 20 residues. Germline lookup yields CDR1 SGHNT and CDR2 YENEEA. The CDR3 nucleotides read TGTGCCAGCAGCTTTTCCTCTCCCTTTACTAGCGGGCTCTCCTACAATGAGCAGTTCTTC. Its protein product is CASSFSSPFTSGLSYNEQFF.